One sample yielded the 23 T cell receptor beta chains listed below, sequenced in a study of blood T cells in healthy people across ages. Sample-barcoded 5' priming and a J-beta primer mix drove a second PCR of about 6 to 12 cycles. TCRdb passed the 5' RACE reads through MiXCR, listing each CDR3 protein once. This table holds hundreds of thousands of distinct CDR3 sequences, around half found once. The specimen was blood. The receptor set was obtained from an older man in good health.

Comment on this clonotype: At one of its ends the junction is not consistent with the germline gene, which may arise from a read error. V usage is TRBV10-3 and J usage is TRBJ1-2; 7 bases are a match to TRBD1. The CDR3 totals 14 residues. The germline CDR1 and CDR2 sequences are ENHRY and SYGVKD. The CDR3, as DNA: TGTGCCATCAGTCCAGGGGACAGTGCCAATGGCTACGCCTTC. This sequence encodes CAISPGDSANGYAF.

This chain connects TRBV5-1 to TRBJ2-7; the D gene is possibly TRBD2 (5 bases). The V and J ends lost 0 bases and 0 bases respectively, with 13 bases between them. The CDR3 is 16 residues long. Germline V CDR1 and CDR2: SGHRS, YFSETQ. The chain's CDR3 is CASSLGTLLSSYEQYF. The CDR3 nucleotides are TGCGCCAGCAGCTTGGGGACTCTTCTTAGCTCCTACGAGCAGTACTTC.

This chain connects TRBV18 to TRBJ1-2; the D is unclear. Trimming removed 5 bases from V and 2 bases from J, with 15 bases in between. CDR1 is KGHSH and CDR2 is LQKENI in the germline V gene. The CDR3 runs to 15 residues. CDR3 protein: CASSALGRANYGYTF. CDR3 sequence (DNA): TGTGCCAGCTCAGCCCTAGGGAGGGCCAACTATGGCTACACCTTC. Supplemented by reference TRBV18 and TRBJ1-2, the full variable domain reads NAGVMQNPRHLVRRRGQEARLRCSPMKGHSHVYWYRQLPEEGLKFMVYLQKENIIDESGMPKERFSAEFPKEGPSILRIQQVVRGDSAAYFCASSALGRANYGYTFGSGTRLTVV.

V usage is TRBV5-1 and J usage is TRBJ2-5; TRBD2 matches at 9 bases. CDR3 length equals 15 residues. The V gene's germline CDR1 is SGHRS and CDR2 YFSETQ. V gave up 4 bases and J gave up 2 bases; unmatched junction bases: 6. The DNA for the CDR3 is TGCGCCAGCAGCGTGATAGCGGGAGTACAAGAGACCCAGTACTTC. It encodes CASSVIAGVQETQYF.

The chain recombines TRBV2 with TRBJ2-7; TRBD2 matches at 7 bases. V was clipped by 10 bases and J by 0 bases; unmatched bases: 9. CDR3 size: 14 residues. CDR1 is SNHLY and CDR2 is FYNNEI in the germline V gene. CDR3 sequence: CANPWRGSSYEQYF. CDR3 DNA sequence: TGTGCCAACCCTTGGCGGGGGAGCTCCTACGAGCAGTACTTC.

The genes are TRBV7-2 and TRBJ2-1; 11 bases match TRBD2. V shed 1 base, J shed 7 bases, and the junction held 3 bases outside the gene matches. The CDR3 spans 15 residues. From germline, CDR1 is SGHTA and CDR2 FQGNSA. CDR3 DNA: TGTGCCAGCAGCTTAGGACTAGCGGGGTTTAATGAGCAGTTCTTC. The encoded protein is CASSLGLAGFNEQFF.

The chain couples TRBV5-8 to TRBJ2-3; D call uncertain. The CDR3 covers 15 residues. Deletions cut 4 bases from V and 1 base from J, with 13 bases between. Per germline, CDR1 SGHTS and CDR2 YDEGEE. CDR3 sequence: CASSPWSAGTDTQYF. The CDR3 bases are TGTGCCAGCAGCCCTTGGTCTGCAGGCACAGATACGCAGTATTTT.

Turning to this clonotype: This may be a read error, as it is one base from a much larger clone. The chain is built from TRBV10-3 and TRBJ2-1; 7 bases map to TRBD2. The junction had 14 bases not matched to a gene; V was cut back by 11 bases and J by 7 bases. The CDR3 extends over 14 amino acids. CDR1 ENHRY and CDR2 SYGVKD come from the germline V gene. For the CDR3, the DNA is TGTGCCTCCGGGCAGGACGGGGGGTCTAATGAGCAGTTCTTC. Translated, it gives CASGQDGGSNEQFF.

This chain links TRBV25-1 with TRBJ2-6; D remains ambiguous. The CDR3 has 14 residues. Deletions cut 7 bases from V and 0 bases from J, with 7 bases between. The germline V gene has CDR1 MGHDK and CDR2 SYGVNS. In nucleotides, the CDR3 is TGTGCCAGCAAACAGTCCTCTGGGGCCAACGTCCTGACTTTC. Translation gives CASKQSSGANVLTF.

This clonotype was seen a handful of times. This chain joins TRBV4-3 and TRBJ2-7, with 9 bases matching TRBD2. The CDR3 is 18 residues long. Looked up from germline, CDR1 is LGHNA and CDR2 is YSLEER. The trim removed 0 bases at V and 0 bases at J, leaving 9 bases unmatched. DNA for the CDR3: TGCGCCAGCAGCCAAGAATGGATAGCGGGAGCTCCCTCCTACGAGCAGTACTTC. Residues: CASSQEWIAGAPSYEQYF.

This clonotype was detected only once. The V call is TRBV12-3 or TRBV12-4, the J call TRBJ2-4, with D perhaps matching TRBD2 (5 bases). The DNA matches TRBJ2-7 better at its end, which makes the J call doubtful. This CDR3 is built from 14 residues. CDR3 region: CASSRSDEVYEQYF. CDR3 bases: TGTGCCAGCAGCCGTAGCGACGAAGTCTACGAGCAGTACTTC.

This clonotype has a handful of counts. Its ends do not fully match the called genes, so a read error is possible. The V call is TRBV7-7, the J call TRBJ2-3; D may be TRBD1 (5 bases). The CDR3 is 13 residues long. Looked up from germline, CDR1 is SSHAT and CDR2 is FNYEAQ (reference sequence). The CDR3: CASSLGVEDTQYF. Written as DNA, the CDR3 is TGTGCTAGCAGCTTAGGGGTGGAAGATACGCAGTATTTT. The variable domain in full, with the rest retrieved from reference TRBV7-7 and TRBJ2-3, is GAGVSQSPRYKVTKRGQDVTLRCDPISSHATLYWYQQALGQGPEFLTYFNYEAQPDKSGLPSDRFSAERPEGSISTLTIQRTEQRDSAMYRCASSLGVEDTQYFGPGTRLTVL.

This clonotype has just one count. The DNA of the CDR3 is TGTGCCAGCAGGCCCACGGGACAGAATAATTCACCCCTCCACTTT. Translation gives CASRPTGQNNSPLHF. This chain joins TRBV12-3 or TRBV12-4 and TRBJ1-6; 7 positions agree with TRBD1. J gave up 5 bases and V 6 bases, and 7 bases lay outside the gene matches. This CDR3 region has 15 residues.

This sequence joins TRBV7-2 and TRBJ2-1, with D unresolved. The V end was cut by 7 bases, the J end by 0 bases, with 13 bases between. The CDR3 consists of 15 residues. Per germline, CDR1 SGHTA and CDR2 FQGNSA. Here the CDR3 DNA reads TGTGCCAGCACCATTAGTGGCGGCTCCTACAATGAGCAGTTCTTC. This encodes CASTISGGSYNEQFF.

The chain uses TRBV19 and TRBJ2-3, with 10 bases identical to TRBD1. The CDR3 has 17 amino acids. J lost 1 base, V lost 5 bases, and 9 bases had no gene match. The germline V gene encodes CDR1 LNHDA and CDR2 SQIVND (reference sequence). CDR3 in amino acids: CASSPPRDRGRTDTQYF. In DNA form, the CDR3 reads TGTGCCAGTAGTCCCCCGCGGGACAGGGGACGCACAGATACGCAGTATTTT.

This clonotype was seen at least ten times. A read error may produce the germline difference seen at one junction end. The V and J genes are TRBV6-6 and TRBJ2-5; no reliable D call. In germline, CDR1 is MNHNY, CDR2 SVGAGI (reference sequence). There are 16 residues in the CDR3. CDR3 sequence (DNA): TGTGCCAGCAATTACCCCTCCCGGACGCCCCAAGAGACCCAGTACTTC. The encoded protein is CASNYPSRTPQETQYF.

CDR3 DNA sequence: TGTGCCAGCAGCGAGAAGACAGGGTATTCACCCCTCCACTTT. Protein: CASSEKTGYSPLHF. The chain has TRBV7-9 and TRBJ1-6; 7 bases are a match to TRBD1. CDR1 and CDR2 from the germline V gene are SEHNR and FQNEAQ (reference sequence). J lost 8 bases, V lost 5 bases, and 6 bases had no gene match. This CDR3 spans 14 amino acids.

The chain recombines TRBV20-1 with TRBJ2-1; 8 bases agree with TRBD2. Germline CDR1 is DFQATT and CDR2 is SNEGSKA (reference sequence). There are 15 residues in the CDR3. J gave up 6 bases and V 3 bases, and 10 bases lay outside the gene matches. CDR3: CSASGEAGGSNEQFF. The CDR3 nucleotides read TGCAGTGCTAGCGGGGAGGCGGGAGGCTCCAATGAGCAGTTCTTC.

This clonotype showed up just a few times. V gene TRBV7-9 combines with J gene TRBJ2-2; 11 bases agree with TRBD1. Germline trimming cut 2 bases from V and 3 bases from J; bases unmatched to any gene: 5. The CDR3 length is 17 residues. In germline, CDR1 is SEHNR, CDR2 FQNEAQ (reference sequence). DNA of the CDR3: TGTGCCAGCAGCTTACCGCCGGGACAGGGGGACACCGGGGAGCTGTTTTTT. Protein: CASSLPPGQGDTGELFF.

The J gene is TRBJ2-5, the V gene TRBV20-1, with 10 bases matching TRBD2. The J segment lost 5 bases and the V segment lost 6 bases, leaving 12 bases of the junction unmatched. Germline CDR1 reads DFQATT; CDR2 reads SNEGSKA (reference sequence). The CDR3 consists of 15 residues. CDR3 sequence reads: CSARNEREGLETQYF. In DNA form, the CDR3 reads TGCAGTGCAAGAAACGAGCGGGAGGGCTTGGAGACCCAGTACTTC.

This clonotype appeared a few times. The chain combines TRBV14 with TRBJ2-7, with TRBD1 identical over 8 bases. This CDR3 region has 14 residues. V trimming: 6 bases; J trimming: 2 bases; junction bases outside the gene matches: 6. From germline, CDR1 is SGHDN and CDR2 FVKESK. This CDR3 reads CASRSGTGPYEQYF. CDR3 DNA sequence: TGTGCCAGCAGATCAGGGACAGGACCCTACGAGCAGTACTTC.

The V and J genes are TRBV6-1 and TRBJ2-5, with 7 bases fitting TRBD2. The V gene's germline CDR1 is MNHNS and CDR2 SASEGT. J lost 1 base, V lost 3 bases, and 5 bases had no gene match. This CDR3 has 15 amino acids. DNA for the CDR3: TGTGCCAGCAGTGATGCGTCGGGGGGCCAAGAGACCCAGTACTTC. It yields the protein CASSDASGGQETQYF.

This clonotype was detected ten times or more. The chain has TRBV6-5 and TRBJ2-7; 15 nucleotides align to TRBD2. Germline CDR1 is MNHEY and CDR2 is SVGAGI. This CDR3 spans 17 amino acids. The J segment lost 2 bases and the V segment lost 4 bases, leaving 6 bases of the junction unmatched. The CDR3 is CASSSPGLAGGTYEQYF. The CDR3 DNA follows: TGTGCCAGCAGTTCCCCGGGACTAGCGGGAGGAACCTACGAGCAGTACTTC.